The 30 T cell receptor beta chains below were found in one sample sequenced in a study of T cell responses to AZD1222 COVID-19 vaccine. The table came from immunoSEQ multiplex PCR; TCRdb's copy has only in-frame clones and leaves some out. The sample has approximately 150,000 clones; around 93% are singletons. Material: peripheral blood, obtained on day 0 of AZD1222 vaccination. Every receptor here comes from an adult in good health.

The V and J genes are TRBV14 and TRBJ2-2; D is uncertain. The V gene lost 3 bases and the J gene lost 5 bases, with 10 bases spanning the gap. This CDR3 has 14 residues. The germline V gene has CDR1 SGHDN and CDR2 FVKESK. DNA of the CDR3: TGTGCCAGCAGCCACGGGTCGGGTACCGGGGAGCTGTTTTTT. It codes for CASSHGSGTGELFF.

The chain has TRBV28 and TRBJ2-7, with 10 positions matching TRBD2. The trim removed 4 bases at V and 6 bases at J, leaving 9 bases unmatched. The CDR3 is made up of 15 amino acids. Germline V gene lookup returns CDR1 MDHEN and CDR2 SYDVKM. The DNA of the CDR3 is TGTGCCAGCAGTTCGGGCTACCTAGCGGGAGCCGAGCAGTACTTC. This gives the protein CASSSGYLAGAEQYF.

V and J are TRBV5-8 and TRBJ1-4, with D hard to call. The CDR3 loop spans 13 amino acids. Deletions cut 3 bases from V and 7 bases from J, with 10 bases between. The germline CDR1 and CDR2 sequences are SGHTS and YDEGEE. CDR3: CASSSSTAEKLFF. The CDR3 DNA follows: TGTGCCAGCAGCTCCTCGACGGCTGAAAAACTGTTTTTT.

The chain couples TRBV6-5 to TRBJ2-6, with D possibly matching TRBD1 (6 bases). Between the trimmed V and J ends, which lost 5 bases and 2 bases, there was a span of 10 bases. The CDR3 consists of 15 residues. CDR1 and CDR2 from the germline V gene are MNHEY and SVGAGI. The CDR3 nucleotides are TGTGCCAGCAGTACAAACAGGGCTGGGGCCAACGTCCTGACTTTC. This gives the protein CASSTNRAGANVLTF.

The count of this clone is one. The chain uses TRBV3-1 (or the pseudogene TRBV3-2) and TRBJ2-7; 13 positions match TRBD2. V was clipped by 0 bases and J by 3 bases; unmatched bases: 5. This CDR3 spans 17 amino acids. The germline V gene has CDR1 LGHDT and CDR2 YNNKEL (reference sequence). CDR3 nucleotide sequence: TGTGCCAGCAGCCAAGAGCGAGGACTAGCGGGAGACTACGAGCAGTACTTC. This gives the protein CASSQERGLAGDYEQYF.

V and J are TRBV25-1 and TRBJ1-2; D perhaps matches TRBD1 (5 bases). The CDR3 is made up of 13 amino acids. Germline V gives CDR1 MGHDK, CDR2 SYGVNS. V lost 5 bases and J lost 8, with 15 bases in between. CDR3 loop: CASSREGVLGYTF. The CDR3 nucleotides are TGTGCCAGCAGTCGTGAAGGGGTGCTGGGCTACACCTTC.

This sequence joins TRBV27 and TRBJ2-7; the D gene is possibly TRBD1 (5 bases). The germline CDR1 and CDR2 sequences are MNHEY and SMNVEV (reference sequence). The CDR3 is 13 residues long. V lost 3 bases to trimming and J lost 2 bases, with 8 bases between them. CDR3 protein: CASSFGQTYEQYF. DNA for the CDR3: TGTGCCAGCAGTTTTGGACAAACCTACGAGCAGTACTTC.

The CDR3 nucleotides read TGTGCCTGGACCGGGAAAGGAGAGCAGTACTTC. Residues: CAWTGKGEQYF. V and J are TRBV30 and TRBJ2-7, with D possibly matching TRBD2 (5 bases). The germline CDR1 and CDR2 sequences are GTSNPN and SVGIG (reference sequence). The CDR3 runs 11 residues. V was trimmed by 4 bases and J by 7 bases, leaving 11 bases between them. Drawing the rest from reference TRBV30 and TRBJ2-7, the complete variable domain is SQTIHQWPATLVQPVGSPLSLECTVEGTSNPNLYWYRQAAGRGLQLLFYSVGIGQISSEVPQNLSASRPQDRQFILSSKKLLLSDSGFYLCAWTGKGEQYFGPGTRLTVT.

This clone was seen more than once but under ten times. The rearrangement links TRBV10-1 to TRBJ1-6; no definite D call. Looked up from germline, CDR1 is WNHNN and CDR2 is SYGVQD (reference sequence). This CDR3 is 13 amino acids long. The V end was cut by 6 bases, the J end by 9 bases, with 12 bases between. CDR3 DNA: TGCGCCAGCAGCCCCTCCGTGGGTTCACCCCTCCACTTT. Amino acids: CASSPSVGSPLHF.

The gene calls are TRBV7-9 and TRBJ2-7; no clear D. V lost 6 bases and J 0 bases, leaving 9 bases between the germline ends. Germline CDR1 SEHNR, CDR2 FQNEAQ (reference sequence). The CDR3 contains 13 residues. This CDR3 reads CASSSQYSYEQYF. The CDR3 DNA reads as TGTGCCAGCAGTTCGCAATACTCCTACGAGCAGTACTTC.

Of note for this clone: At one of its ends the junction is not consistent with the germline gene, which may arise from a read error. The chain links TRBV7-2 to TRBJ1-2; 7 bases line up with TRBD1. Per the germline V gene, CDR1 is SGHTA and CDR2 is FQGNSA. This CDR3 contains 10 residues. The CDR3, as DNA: TGTGCCAGCAGCCTCGGGACAGCCCTCTGG. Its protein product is CASSLGTALW.

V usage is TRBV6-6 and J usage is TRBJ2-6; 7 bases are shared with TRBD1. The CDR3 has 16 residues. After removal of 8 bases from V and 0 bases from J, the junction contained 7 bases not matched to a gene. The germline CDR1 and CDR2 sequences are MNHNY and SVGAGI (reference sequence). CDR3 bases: TGTGCCAGCTCGAGGACAGGAGCCTCTGGGGCCAACGTCCTGACTTTC. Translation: CASSRTGASGANVLTF.

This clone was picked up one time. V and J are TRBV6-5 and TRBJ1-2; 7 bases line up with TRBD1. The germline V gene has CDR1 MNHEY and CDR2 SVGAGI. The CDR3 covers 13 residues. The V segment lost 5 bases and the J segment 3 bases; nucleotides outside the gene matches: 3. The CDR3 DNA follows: TGTGCCAGCAGTCGGGACAGCTACTATGGCTACACCTTC. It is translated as CASSRDSYYGYTF.

The CDR3 here is CAISGGPIAYETQYF. The CDR3, as DNA: TGTGCCATCAGTGGGGGGCCTATAGCATACGAGACCCAGTACTTC. The gene calls are TRBV10-3 and TRBJ2-5, with D perhaps matching TRBD1 (6 bases). The CDR3 has 15 residues. Trimming left V 4 bases short and J 5 bases short, with 17 bases between. CDR1 is ENHRY, CDR2 SYGVKD, per germline.

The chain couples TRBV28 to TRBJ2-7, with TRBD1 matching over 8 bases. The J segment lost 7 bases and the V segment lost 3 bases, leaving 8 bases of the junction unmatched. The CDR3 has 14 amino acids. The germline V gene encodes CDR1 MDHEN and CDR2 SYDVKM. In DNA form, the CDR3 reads TGTGCCAGCAGTTTTGGGACAGGCTGGGGGGAGCAGTACTTC. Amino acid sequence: CASSFGTGWGEQYF.

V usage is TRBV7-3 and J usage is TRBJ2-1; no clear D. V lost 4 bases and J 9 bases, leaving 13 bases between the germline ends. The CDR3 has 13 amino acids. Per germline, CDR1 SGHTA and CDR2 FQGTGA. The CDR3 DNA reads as TGTGCCAGCAGCTCCCAACGAGAGGCTGAGCAGTTCTTC. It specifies CASSSQREAEQFF. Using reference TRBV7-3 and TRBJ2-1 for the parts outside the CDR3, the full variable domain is GAGVSQTPSNKVTEKGKYVELRCDPISGHTALYWYRQSLGQGPEFLIYFQGTGAADDSGLPNDRFFAVRPEGSVSTLKIQRTERGDSAVYLCASSSQREAEQFFGPGTRLTVL.

CDR3 nucleotides: TGCGCCAGCAGCTTGGTGGACTCCACAGATACGCAGTATTTT. This codes for CASSLVDSTDTQYF. This rearrangement joins TRBV5-1 to TRBJ2-3; a weak D match, TRBD2 (5 bases). V lost 0 bases, J lost 2 bases, and 7 bases lay in between. The CDR3 is 14 residues long. The germline V gene encodes CDR1 SGHRS and CDR2 YFSETQ.

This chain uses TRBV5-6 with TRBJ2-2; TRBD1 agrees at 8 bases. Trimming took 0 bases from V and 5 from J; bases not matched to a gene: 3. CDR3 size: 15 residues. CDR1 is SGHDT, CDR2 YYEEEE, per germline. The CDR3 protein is CASSLVTGETGELFF. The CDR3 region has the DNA TGTGCCAGCAGCTTGGTGACAGGGGAAACCGGGGAGCTGTTTTTT.

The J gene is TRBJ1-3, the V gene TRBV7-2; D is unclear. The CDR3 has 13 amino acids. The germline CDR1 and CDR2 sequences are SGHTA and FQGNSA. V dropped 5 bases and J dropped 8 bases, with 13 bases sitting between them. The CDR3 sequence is CASSVRGEDTIYF. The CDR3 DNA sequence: TGTGCCAGCAGCGTCCGTGGGGAGGACACCATATATTTT.

The CDR3 protein is CASRRGHNEKLFF. The CDR3 nucleotides are TGTGCCAGCAGGAGGGGCCATAATGAAAAACTGTTTTTT. The chain is built from TRBV12-3 or TRBV12-4 and TRBJ1-4; D may be TRBD1 (5 bases). The CDR3 is 13 amino acids. Between the trimmed V and J ends, which lost 6 bases and 4 bases, there was a span of 9 bases.

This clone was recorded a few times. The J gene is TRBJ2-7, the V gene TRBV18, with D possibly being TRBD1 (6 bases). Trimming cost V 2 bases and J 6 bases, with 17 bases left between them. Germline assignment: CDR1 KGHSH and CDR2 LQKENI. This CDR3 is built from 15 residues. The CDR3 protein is CASSPAGTLGSEQYF. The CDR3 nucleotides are TGTGCCAGCTCACCAGCCGGGACACTGGGCTCCGAGCAGTACTTC.

CDR3 in amino acids: CASSSPVEQYF. CDR3 coding DNA: TGTGCCAGCAGCTCACCGGTTGAGCAGTACTTC. This chain joins TRBV11-1 and TRBJ2-7; D not certain. The CDR3 sequence is 11 residues long. CDR1 SGHAT and CDR2 FQDESV come from the germline V gene (reference sequence). Trimming removed 4 bases at V and 7 bases at J, with 8 bases between.

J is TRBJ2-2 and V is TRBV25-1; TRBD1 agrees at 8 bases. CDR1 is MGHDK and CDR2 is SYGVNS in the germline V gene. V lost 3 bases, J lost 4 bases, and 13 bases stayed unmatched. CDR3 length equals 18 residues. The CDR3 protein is CASSDHAGQGAGTGELFF. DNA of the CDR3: TGTGCCAGCAGTGATCATGCCGGGCAGGGGGCAGGCACCGGGGAGCTGTTTTTT. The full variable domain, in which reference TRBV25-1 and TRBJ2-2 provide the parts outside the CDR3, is EADIYQTPRYLVIGTGKKITLECSQTMGHDKMYWYQQDPGMELHLIHYSYGVNSTEKGDLSSESTVSRIRTEHFPLTLESARPSHTSQYLCASSDHAGQGAGTGELFFGEGSRLTVL.

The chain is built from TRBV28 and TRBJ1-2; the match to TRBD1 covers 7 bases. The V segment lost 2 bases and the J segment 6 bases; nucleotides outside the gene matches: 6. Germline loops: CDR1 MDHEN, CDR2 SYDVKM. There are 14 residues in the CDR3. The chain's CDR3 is CASSLVGQGDGYTF. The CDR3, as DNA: TGTGCCAGCAGTTTAGTTGGGCAGGGGGATGGCTACACCTTC.

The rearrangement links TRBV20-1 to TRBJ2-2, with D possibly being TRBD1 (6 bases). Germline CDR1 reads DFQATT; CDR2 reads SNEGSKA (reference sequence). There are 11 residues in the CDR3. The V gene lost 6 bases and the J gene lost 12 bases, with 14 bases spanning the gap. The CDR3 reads CSAERDMKLFF. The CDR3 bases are TGCAGTGCCGAACGGGACATGAAGCTGTTTTTT.

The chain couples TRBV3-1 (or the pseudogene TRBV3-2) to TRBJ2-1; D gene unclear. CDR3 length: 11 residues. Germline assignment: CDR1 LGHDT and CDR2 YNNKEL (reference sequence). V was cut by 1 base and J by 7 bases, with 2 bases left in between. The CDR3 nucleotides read TGTGCCAGCAGCCAAGGGAATGAGCAGTTCTTC. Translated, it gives CASSQGNEQFF.

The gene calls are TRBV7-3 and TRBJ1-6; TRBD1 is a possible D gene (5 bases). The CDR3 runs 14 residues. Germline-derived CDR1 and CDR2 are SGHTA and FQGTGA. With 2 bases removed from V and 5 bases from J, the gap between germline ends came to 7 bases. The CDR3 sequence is CASSLDRNNSPLHF. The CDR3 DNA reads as TGTGCCAGCAGCTTAGACAGAAATAATTCACCCCTCCACTTT. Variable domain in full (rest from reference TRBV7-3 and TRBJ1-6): GAGVSQTPSNKVTEKGKYVELRCDPISGHTALYWYRQSLGQGPEFLIYFQGTGAADDSGLPNDRFFAVRPEGSVSTLKIQRTERGDSAVYLCASSLDRNNSPLHFGNGTRLTVT.

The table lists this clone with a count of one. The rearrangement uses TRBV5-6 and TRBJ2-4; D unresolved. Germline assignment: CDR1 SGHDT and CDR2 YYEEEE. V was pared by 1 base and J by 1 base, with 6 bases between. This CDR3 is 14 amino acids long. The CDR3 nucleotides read TGTGCCAGCAGCTTGCGACCGGCCAAAAACATTCAGTACTTC. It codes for CASSLRPAKNIQYF.

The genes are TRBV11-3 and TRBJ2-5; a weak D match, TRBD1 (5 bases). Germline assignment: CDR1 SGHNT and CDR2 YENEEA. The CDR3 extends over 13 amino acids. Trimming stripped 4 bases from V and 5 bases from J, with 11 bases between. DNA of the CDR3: TGTGCCAGCAGCTGGGGCCAAGAGGAGACCCAGTACTTC. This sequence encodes CASSWGQEETQYF.

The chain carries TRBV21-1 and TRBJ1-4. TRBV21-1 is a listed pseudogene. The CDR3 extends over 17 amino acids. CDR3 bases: TGTGCCAGCAGCAAAGTTGAGGGGTTTCGTATTAATGAAAAACTGTTTTTT. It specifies CASSKVEGFRINEKLFF.